The rows below give T cell receptor beta chains drawn from one sample of a study of cytomegalovirus exposure and HLA in healthy donors. Repertoires were generated with immunoSEQ multiplex PCR, while TCRdb's copy carries only in-frame clones and drops some. The repertoire has 90,000 to 150,000 clones, around nine tenths of them found once; the top ten carry less than 4.5%. Sequencing was done on a sample of PBMCs. The receptor set was obtained from a man younger than 35 in good health and CMV-seropositive. Both conserved end residues are part of each CDR3. D genes are given only for firm matches. Clone size is stated in some rows and not others, as once, few, many or a class when expanded.

>TRBJ1-1|-|-|13|TRBV10-1
TGCGCCAGCAGTGAATGGGCGGGCACTGAAGCTTTCTTT
CASSEWAGTEAFF
>TRBJ2-6|-|TRBD1|17|TRBV11-2
TGTGCCAGCAGCTTAGCGCACAGGGGGCGGGGGGCCAACGTCCTGACTTTC
CASSLAHRGRGANVLTF
>TRBJ1-1|-|-|15|TRBV6-5
TGTGCCAGCAGTTTATCGGGGGGTGTGAACACTGAAGCTTTCTTT
CASSLSGGVNTEAFF
>TRBJ2-5|-|-|11|TRBV10-2
TGCGCCAGCAGTATAAGAGGGACCCAGTACTTC
CASSIRGTQYF
>TRBJ1-2|-|-|13|TRBV29-1
TGCAGCGTTGTGGTACCCTCGGTGGATGGCTACACCTTC
CSVVVPSVDGYTF
>TRBJ2-2|-|-|17|TRBV11-3
TGTGCCAGCAGCTCCCCCAGGGGCAGGGGGAACACCGGGGAGCTGTTTTTT
CASSSPRGRGNTGELFF
>TRBJ2-1|-|TRBD1|16|TRBV7-9
TGTGCCGGCCTAATTGCGGGACAGGGGGCCAACAATGAGCAGTTCTTC
CAGLIAGQGANNEQFF
>TRBJ2-7|once|-|14|TRBV5-6
TGTGCCAGCAGCTTGCTGGGGCTACGGTACGAGCAGTACTTC
CASSLLGLRYEQYF
>TRBJ1-1|-|TRBD1|17|TRBV7-9
TGTGCCAGCAGCTTAGGCGGGGACAGGGGAAGGGGGACTGAAGCTTTCTTT
CASSLGGDRGRGTEAFF
>TRBJ2-1|-|TRBD2|15|TRBV27
TGTGCCAGCAGGCCGACTAGCGGGAGGGTGAATGAGCAGTTCTTC
CASRPTSGRVNEQFF
>TRBJ2-1|-|-|12|TRBV29-1
TGCAGCGGGAGGTCAGATTACAATGAGCAGTTCTTC
CSGRSDYNEQFF
>TRBJ2-5|-|-|15|TRBV27
TGTGCCAGCAGTTTCGTCTGGGGGCTAATAGAGACCCAGTACTTC
CASSFVWGLIETQYF
>TRBJ1-2|-|-|16|TRBV4-3
TGCGCCAGCAGCCAAGATCTTGAGGAAGGCTACTATGGCTACACCTTC
CASSQDLEEGYYGYTF
>TRBJ1-1|-|-|18|TRBV4-3
TGCGCCAGCAGCCAAGATCAAAAACCCCACAGGTTGGCCAATGAAGCTTTCTTT
CASSQDQKPHRLANEAFF
>TRBJ1-4|-|-|13|TRBV10-3
TGTGCCATCGGAGCAGGGTCTAATGAAAAACTGTTTTTT
CAIGAGSNEKLFF
>TRBJ2-1|once|-|12|TRBV4-1
TGCGCCAGCAGCCAAGTGAACAGTGAGCAGTTCTTC
CASSQVNSEQFF
>TRBJ2-2|-|TRBD2|17|TRBV4-2
TGTGCCAGCAGCCAAGACACCCTAGCGGGGGGATTTGGGGAGCTGTTTTTT
CASSQDTLAGGFGELFF
>TRBJ1-5|-|-|14|TRBV25-1
TGTGCCAGCAGTGTATCAGGTTTCAATCAGCCCCAGCATTTT
CASSVSGFNQPQHF
>TRBJ2-1|-|-|17|TRBV7-9
TGTGCCAGCAGCGGACGGACGCCGGGGAACGGTTACAATGAGCAGTTCTTC
CASSGRTPGNGYNEQFF
>TRBJ1-1|-|-|14|TRBV19
TGTGCCAGTAGCTGGGGGGGTTTGAACACTGAAGCTTTCTTT
CASSWGGLNTEAFF
>TRBJ2-1|once|TRBD2|13|TRBV11-2
TGTGCCAGCAGCTTAGGGACTAGCGGGGAGCAGTTCTTC
CASSLGTSGEQFF
>TRBJ2-1|-|-|13|TRBV25-1
TGTGCCAGCAGTGAGAGAAGGGGGAATGAGCAGTTCTTC
CASSERRGNEQFF
>TRBJ2-3|-|TRBD2|16|TRBV5-1
TGCGCCAGCAGCTTGTTTTTAGCGGGGGGTGGCGATACGCAGTATTTT
CASSLFLAGGGDTQYF
>TRBJ2-7|once|-|14|TRBV7-8
TGTGCCAGCAGTTTGGGGGGGCAGGCATACGAGCAGTACTTC
CASSLGGQAYEQYF
>TRBJ2-5|-|TRBD2|17|TRBV5-4
TGTGCCAGCAGCTCCGGCGGGGGTTCGGTCCTACAAGAGACCCAGTACTTC
CASSSGGGSVLQETQYF
>TRBJ2-3|-|TRBD1|15|TRBV11-3
TGTGCCAGCAGCTTAGACTCAGGGGGCGGAGATACGCAGTATTTT
CASSLDSGGGDTQYF
>TRBJ1-6|-|TRBD1|16|TRBV30
TGTGCCTGGAGTCGGGACAGGGAGGGGAATAATTCACCCCTCCACTTT
CAWSRDREGNNSPLHF
>TRBJ1-1|-|-|15|TRBV4-1
TGCGCCAGCAGCCTTCGCAGGGGTGCTAACACTGAAGCTTTCTTT
CASSLRRGANTEAFF
>TRBJ1-5|few|-|14|TRBV5-1
TGCGCCAGCAGCCAGGACAGCCTCAATCAGCCCCAGCATTTT
CASSQDSLNQPQHF
>TRBJ1-2|-|-|14|TRBV7-2
TGTGCCAGCAGCTTAGCGCTCCAGAACTATGGCTACACCTTC
CASSLALQNYGYTF
>TRBJ1-4|-|TRBD1|14|TRBV27
TGTGCCAGCAGTTCTTTGACAGGGGGTGAAAAACTGTTTTTT
CASSSLTGGEKLFF
>TRBJ2-7|-|-|15|TRBV5-1
TGCGCCAGCAGCTTGCAGGGGTCGTCATCCGGCGAGCAGTACTTC
CASSLQGSSSGEQYF
>TRBJ2-2|-|TRBD1|15|TRBV5-1
TGCGCCAGCACCGACTACAGGGGCGAGGCCGGGGAGCTGTTTTTT
CASTDYRGEAGELFF